The clone carrying this T cell receptor (beta chain) was counted a few times. Its matching antigen is unknown. The CDR3 covers 12 residues. Per the germline V gene, CDR1 is MDHEN and CDR2 is SYDVKM. Trimming took off 6 bases at V and 8 bases at J, with 13 bases between the two ends. The sample originates from a study of early T cells in non-severe SARS-CoV-2 infection. Study as a whole: Sequencing input comprised bulk RNA from unsorted whole blood; chain pairing was not available. Overall study results and limits: VDJdb matches were skewed toward anti-spike CD8 T cell responses.

As part of library construction, unique molecular identifiers were attached to individual cDNA molecules. TCRdb re-called the 5' RACE reads with MiXCR, one entry per CDR3 protein. The sample contains under 60,000 distinct CDR3 sequences, 13% of which appear only once. Sequencing input: whole blood. The receptor was isolated from an adult who was a healthcare worker with PCR-confirmed SARS-CoV-2 infection or an uninfected control (not recorded which). The chain couples TRBV28 to TRBJ1-1, with unresolved D. The CDR3 loop is CASSPNQPEAFF. The DNA of the CDR3 is TGTGCCAGCAGCCCTAACCAGCCCGAAGCTTTCTTT.